Listed below are T cell receptor beta chains from one sample, sequenced in a study of blood T cell repertoires in COVID-19. Sequencing was performed with immunoSEQ multiplex PCR; in TCRdb, only in-frame clones are kept and a portion is missing. The data hold some 78,000 clones, with around 84% observed a single time. Sequenced sample: peripheral blood. Every receptor here comes from a man aged 45-60 years with acute or convalescent COVID-19. CDR3s include the opening cysteine and the closing phenylalanine or tryptophan. A D gene is named only where the DNA matches it firmly. Rows give clone size only sometimes, using once, few, many, or a class for an expanded clone.

cdr3_nt	cdr3_aa	j_call	d_call	v_call	cdr3_length	clone_size
TGTGCCAGCAGTTACGGGGGACAGGGCTGGGCTGAAGCTTTCTTT	CASSYGGQGWAEAFF	TRBJ1-1	TRBD1	TRBV6-2/TRBV6-3	15	NA
TGTGCCAGCAGCGTGGGGCTAGCGAAGGGCACAGATACGCAGTATTTT	CASSVGLAKGTDTQYF	TRBJ2-3	NA	TRBV9	16	NA
TGTGCCAGCAGTTCGACAGGGCGGGGCATTCAGTACTTC	CASSSTGRGIQYF	TRBJ2-4	NA	TRBV12-3/TRBV12-4	13	once
TGTGCTAGTGGGGGGGAGGACTATGGCTACACCTTC	CASGGEDYGYTF	TRBJ1-2	NA	TRBV12-5	12	NA
TGTGCCTATAGCTCCTATAATTCACCCCTCCACTTT	CAYSSYNSPLHF	TRBJ1-6	NA	TRBV6-6	12	NA
TGTGCCAGCGGATCACAGGGTGGGACGACTAATGAAAAACTGTTTTTT	CASGSQGGTTNEKLFF	TRBJ1-4	NA	TRBV7-2	16	NA
TGTGCCAGCTCACCTGGAGGACAGGGTGACTATGGCTACACCTTC	CASSPGGQGDYGYTF	TRBJ1-2	TRBD1	TRBV18	15	NA
TGCGCCAGCAGCCAAGACTACAGCAATGAGCAGTTCTTC	CASSQDYSNEQFF	TRBJ2-1	NA	TRBV4-1	13	NA
TGTGCCAGTAGTATTGGGCGAGGGGGCCTGCTTCGTAATGAAAAACTGTTTTTT	CASSIGRGGLLRNEKLFF	TRBJ1-4	TRBD1	TRBV19	18	NA
TGTGCCAGCAGACCGACAGGGAACTATGGCTACACCTTC	CASRPTGNYGYTF	TRBJ1-2	TRBD1	TRBV27	13	NA